Each of the 28 T cell receptor beta chains below was sequenced from the same sample in a study of shared clonotypes between healthy human individuals. Measured with immunoSEQ multiplex PCR; TCRdb has only the in-frame clones, and not every one. The sample contains about 1 million clones, around four fifths of which appear only once. The sequencing sample was made of memory CD4+ T cells sorted from blood. Subset indicated: CD45RA-negative fraction. The receptors stem from a man aged 18 to 29 in good health.

The J gene is TRBJ2-7, the V gene TRBV28, with D perhaps TRBD1 or TRBD2 (6 bases each). The V end was cut by 4 bases, the J end by 4 bases, with 26 bases between. This CDR3 is 18 amino acids long. Germline V gene data show CDR1 as MDHEN and CDR2 as SYDVKM. CDR3 nucleotides: TGTGCCAGCAGTTACGCCATTTCGCTGGGTGAGGGGGGTTACGAGCAGTACTTC. Protein product: CASSYAISLGEGGYEQYF.

This chain joins TRBV18 and TRBJ2-5; 11 bases are a match to TRBD2. After removal of 3 bases from V and 5 bases from J, the junction contained 8 bases not matched to a gene. Per germline, CDR1 KGHSH and CDR2 LQKENI. CDR3 length equals 16 residues. The CDR3 loop is CASSPPLAGEVETQYF. The DNA of the CDR3 is TGTGCCAGCTCACCCCCACTAGCGGGGGAGGTTGAGACCCAGTACTTC. The whole variable domain, filled in from reference TRBV18 and TRBJ2-5, reads NAGVMQNPRHLVRRRGQEARLRCSPMKGHSHVYWYRQLPEEGLKFMVYLQKENIIDESGMPKERFSAEFPKEGPSILRIQQVVRGDSAAYFCASSPPLAGEVETQYFGPGTRLLVL.

The V call is TRBV5-1, the J call TRBJ1-1; D remains ambiguous. The CDR3 runs 14 residues. Trimming removed 7 bases from V and 1 base from J, with 14 bases in between. Looked up from germline, CDR1 is SGHRS and CDR2 is YFSETQ. This CDR3 reads CASHLQAGNTEAFF. CDR3 coding DNA: TGCGCCAGCCATCTTCAGGCGGGGAACACTGAAGCTTTCTTT.

The chain employs TRBV6-5 and TRBJ2-7; D is tentatively TRBD1 or TRBD2 (6 bases each). CDR1 MNHEY and CDR2 SVGAGI come from the germline V gene. The CDR3 is 15 amino acids. Trimming stripped 6 bases from V and 5 bases from J, with 20 bases between. The CDR3 DNA is TGTGCCAGCAGCCCCGGGGGTGGGACAAACCACGAGCAGTACTTC. It codes for CASSPGGGTNHEQYF.

The chain recombines TRBV6-8 with TRBJ2-3, with D perhaps TRBD2 (5 bases). The germline CDR1 and CDR2 sequences are MNHGY and SAAAGT. This CDR3 has 17 residues. V lost 5 bases, J lost 4 bases, and 22 bases lay in between. The CDR3 sequence: CASSTRWGAAAPDTQYF. CDR3 nucleotide sequence: TGTGCCAGCAGTACCCGTTGGGGAGCCGCGGCCCCAGATACGCAGTATTTT.

The genes are TRBV12-5 and TRBJ2-1, with D possibly matching TRBD2 (6 bases). The CDR3 is made up of 14 amino acids. The V end lost 2 bases, the J end lost 6 bases, and 11 bases lay between the germline ends. Germline assignment: CDR1 LGHNT and CDR2 FRNRAP. CDR3 DNA sequence: TGTGCTAGTGGTTTGCGGGAGTTCGGCAATGAGCAGTTCTTC. Its protein product is CASGLREFGNEQFF.

This clone was seen many times. The junction differs from germline at one of its ends, possibly a read error. This chain uses TRBV29-1 with TRBJ1-1; D gene ambiguous. The germline gives CDR1 SQVTM, CDR2 ANQGSEA. The CDR3 has 12 residues. In nucleotides, the CDR3 is TGCAGCTTTGACGCCTGGAACACTGAAGCTTTCTTT. Translation gives CSFDAWNTEAFF.

Details on this clone: This clone may be a read error of a much larger clone one base away. Other DNA sequences in this sample translate to the same CDR3. Here the CDR3 reads CASSLQGDNSPLHF. The CDR3 DNA follows: TGTGCCAGCAGCTTACAGGGGGATAATTCACCCCTCCACTTT. The rearrangement uses TRBV7-9 and TRBJ1-6; 7 bases align to TRBD1. The CDR3 is 14 residues long. Germline V gene lookup returns CDR1 SEHNR and CDR2 FQNEAQ (reference sequence). Losses at the gene ends were 2 bases for V and 5 bases for J; bases not matched to a gene: 0.

This clone has ten or more counts. The V call is TRBV7-2, the J call TRBJ1-6; TRBD1 is a possible D gene (5 bases). The V gene lost 0 bases and the J gene lost 0 bases, with 18 bases spanning the gap. The germline V gene has CDR1 SGHTA and CDR2 FQGNSA. The CDR3 has 20 residues. CDR3: CASSLAPGTPRGSYNSPLHF. For the CDR3, the DNA is TGTGCCAGCAGCTTAGCCCCCGGGACTCCCCGAGGCTCCTATAATTCACCCCTCCACTTT.

The V and J genes are TRBV5-1 and TRBJ1-6; D remains ambiguous. Germline CDR1 SGHRS, CDR2 YFSETQ. V gave up 3 bases and J gave up 7 bases, with 11 bases separating them. CDR3 length equals 14 residues. CDR3 sequence (DNA): TGCGCCAGCAGCTCGGGCCAACTCAATTCACCCCTCCACTTT. It encodes CASSSGQLNSPLHF.

Notes on this clone: Other DNA variants within this sample encode the same CDR3. The gene calls are TRBV10-1 and TRBJ2-5; a weak D match, TRBD2 (5 bases). The CDR3 is 14 residues long. The V and J ends lost 0 bases and 1 base respectively, with 6 bases between them. Germline V gives CDR1 WNHNN, CDR2 SYGVQD (reference sequence). CDR3 region: CASSESGAQETQYF. The CDR3 coding sequence is TGCGCCAGCAGTGAGTCGGGAGCCCAAGAGACCCAGTACTTC.

This chain joins TRBV5-1 and TRBJ2-3; the match to TRBD1 covers 7 bases. The length of the CDR3 is 17 residues. The junction had 8 bases not matched to a gene; V was cut back by 0 bases and J by 1 base. The germline V gene encodes CDR1 SGHRS and CDR2 YFSETQ. CDR3 bases: TGCGCCAGCAGCTTGGGGAGACAGGGCGGGCGCACAGATACGCAGTATTTT. This codes for CASSLGRQGGRTDTQYF. Full variable domain (rest looked up from reference TRBV5-1 and TRBJ2-3): KAGVTQTPRYLIKTRGQQVTLSCSPISGHRSVSWYQQTPGQGLQFLFEYFSETQRNKGNFPGRFSGRQFSNSRSEMNVSTLELGDSALYLCASSLGRQGGRTDTQYFGPGTRLTVL.

The V and J genes are TRBV2 and TRBJ1-2; TRBD1 matches 8 bases. Trimming took 5 bases from V and 5 from J; bases not matched to a gene: 1. The CDR3 totals 12 residues. CDR1 SNHLY and CDR2 FYNNEI come from the germline V gene. In DNA form, the CDR3 reads TGTGCCAGCAGTACAGGGGGTTATGGCTACACCTTC. Its protein is CASSTGGYGYTF.

The rearrangement joins TRBV10-1 to TRBJ2-1; D not resolved. CDR3 length: 13 amino acids. Germline V gene sequence: CDR1 WNHNN, CDR2 SYGVQD (reference sequence). V lost 0 bases, J lost 4 bases, and 4 bases lay in between. The CDR3 bases are TGCGCCAGCAGTGAGTCAACGTACAATGAGCAGTTCTTC. Translating gives CASSESTYNEQFF.

The chain uses TRBV28 and TRBJ1-3; D gene unclear. CDR1 MDHEN and CDR2 SYDVKM come from the germline V gene. V was shortened by 2 bases and J by 3 bases, with 14 bases between the two germline ends. CDR3 length: 16 amino acids. The CDR3 DNA reads as TGTGCCAGCAGTTTAGACGGGAGGATGTATGGAAACACCATATATTTT. This sequence encodes CASSLDGRMYGNTIYF.

The genes are TRBV9 and TRBJ2-1; 9 bases agree with TRBD1. Trimming cost V 5 bases and J 2 bases; bases outside gene matches: 5. The CDR3 length is 15 residues. In germline, CDR1 is SGDLS, CDR2 YYNGEE. CDR3 region: CASSQGQGAYNEQFF. For the CDR3, the DNA is TGTGCCAGCAGTCAGGGACAGGGCGCCTACAATGAGCAGTTCTTC.

This clone came up a few times. The chain links TRBV6-4 to TRBJ1-2; no clear D gene. Germline V CDR1 and CDR2: MRHNA, SNTAGT. CDR3 length: 12 residues. Trimming cost V 5 bases and J 5 bases, with 9 bases left between them. CDR3 sequence: CASSLDGYGYTF. Written as DNA, the CDR3 is TGTGCCAGCAGTCTCGACGGTTATGGCTACACCTTC.

This clone was seen more than once but under ten times. In DNA form, the CDR3 reads TGTGCCAGCAGCCCGTGGGGGGGTAGCCGGAACACTGAAGCTTTCTTT. As protein: CASSPWGGSRNTEAFF. J is TRBJ1-1 and V is TRBV7-2; D is perhaps TRBD1 (5 bases). Germline lookup yields CDR1 SGHTA and CDR2 FQGNSA. The CDR3 is made up of 16 amino acids. Trimming cost V 5 bases and J 1 base, with 17 bases left between them.

Ten or more counts support this clone. The rearrangement joins TRBV5-1 to TRBJ1-1; no clear D. Germline lookup yields CDR1 SGHRS and CDR2 YFSETQ. V lost 4 bases to trimming and J lost 6 bases, with 16 bases between them. CDR3 length: 14 amino acids. The CDR3 is CASSPWSQSSEAFF. CDR3 bases: TGCGCCAGCAGCCCCTGGAGCCAATCCTCTGAAGCTTTCTTT.

The table lists this clone with a count of one. The chain carries TRBV9 and TRBJ2-1; D is possibly TRBD2 (6 bases). The V end was cut by 0 bases, the J end by 7 bases, with 14 bases between. The CDR3 consists of 15 residues. Germline V gene data show CDR1 as SGDLS and CDR2 as YYNGEE. The CDR3 DNA follows: TGTGCCAGCAGCGTAGGAACGGGAGAGGTGAATGAGCAGTTCTTC. This gives the protein CASSVGTGEVNEQFF.

V is TRBV29-1 and J is TRBJ2-7; TRBD1 matches 7 bases. Germline trimming cut 7 bases from V and 6 bases from J; bases unmatched to any gene: 9. This CDR3 contains 12 residues. Germline-derived CDR1 and CDR2 are SQVTM and ANQGSEA. The CDR3 is CSAEGQLSEQYF. Here the CDR3 DNA reads TGCAGCGCAGAGGGACAGCTCTCCGAGCAGTACTTC.

The chain recombines TRBV6-5 with TRBJ1-1; TRBD1 matches at 9 bases. Germline-derived CDR1 and CDR2 are MNHEY and SVGAGI. The CDR3 runs to 14 residues. V dropped 4 bases and J dropped 5; count of bases not matched to a gene: 5. CDR3 amino acids: CASSLRQGGTEAFF. The CDR3 DNA is TGTGCCAGCAGTTTACGACAGGGGGGAACTGAAGCTTTCTTT.

This clone occurred a few times. The chain carries TRBV5-6 and TRBJ1-2; no definite D call. Per germline, CDR1 SGHDT and CDR2 YYEEEE. The CDR3 runs 13 residues. V gave up 5 bases and J gave up 4 bases, with 12 bases separating them. CDR3: CASSSDKSYGYTF. The CDR3, as DNA: TGTGCCAGCAGTAGTGACAAATCCTATGGCTACACCTTC.

There are a few counts of this clone. The chain uses TRBV9 and TRBJ1-6; no reliable D call. V was pared by 0 bases and J by 8 bases, with 6 bases between. This CDR3 is 13 amino acids long. The germline V gene encodes CDR1 SGDLS and CDR2 YYNGEE. The DNA for the CDR3 is TGTGCCAGCAGCGTAGTTGAGGATTCACCCCTCCACTTT. This sequence encodes CASSVVEDSPLHF.

Details on this clone: An end of the junction differs from the germline gene, which may be a read error. The chain joins TRBV20-1 to TRBJ2-7; D uncertain. CDR3 length: 11 amino acids. Germline V lookup: CDR1 DFQATT, CDR2 SNEGSKA (reference sequence). In DNA form, the CDR3 reads TGCAGTGCGAGAGAAACCTCAGGGCAGTACTTC. It yields the protein CSARETSGQYF.

The chain has TRBV19 and TRBJ1-3, with 9 positions matching TRBD1. From germline, CDR1 is LNHDA and CDR2 SQIVND (reference sequence). Losses at the gene ends were 7 bases for V and 2 bases for J; bases not matched to a gene: 6. The CDR3 extends over 15 amino acids. The CDR3 sequence is CASKGQGEAGNTIYF. CDR3 DNA sequence: TGTGCCAGTAAGGGACAGGGTGAGGCTGGAAACACCATATATTTT.

This clone has just one count. V and J are TRBV5-1 and TRBJ1-4; no firm D call. The ends were cut back, 4 bases at V and 7 bases at J, with 11 bases in the middle. Germline V gives CDR1 SGHRS, CDR2 YFSETQ. This CDR3 has 13 residues. The CDR3 region is CASSLGLSEKLFF. As DNA, the CDR3 is TGCGCCAGCAGCCTTGGACTGTCTGAAAAACTGTTTTTT.

V usage is TRBV7-9 and J usage is TRBJ2-3; D uncertain. This CDR3 contains 14 residues. Looked up from germline, CDR1 is SEHNR and CDR2 is FQNEAQ (reference sequence). Trimming cost V 4 bases and J 5 bases, with 13 bases left between them. DNA of the CDR3: TGTGCCAGCAGCTACAGTACGGGCGGAGATACGCAGTATTTT. Translated, it gives CASSYSTGGDTQYF.